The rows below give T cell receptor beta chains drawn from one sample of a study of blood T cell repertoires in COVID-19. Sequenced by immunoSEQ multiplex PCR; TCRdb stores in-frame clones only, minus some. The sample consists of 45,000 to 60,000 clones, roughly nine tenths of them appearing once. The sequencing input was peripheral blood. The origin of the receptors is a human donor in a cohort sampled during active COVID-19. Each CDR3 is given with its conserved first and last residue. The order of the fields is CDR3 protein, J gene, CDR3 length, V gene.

CASTRRGQGSYEQYF TRBJ2-7 15 TRBV27
CASSKGLHTDTQYF TRBJ2-3 14 TRBV5-8
CSVTGTGAGNTIYF TRBJ1-3 14 TRBV29-1
CASSIKTGPYEQYF TRBJ2-7 14 TRBV19
CASSLNLPENTEAFF TRBJ1-1 15 TRBV5-1
CASSLRGQGSSGNTIYF TRBJ1-3 17 TRBV7-9
CASDGSGHLNGHF TRBJ1-6 13 TRBV6-5
CSASGGRDYEQYF TRBJ2-7 13 TRBV20-1
CASSLGLAGRYTDTQYF TRBJ2-3 17 TRBV5-1
CASSPFLAGITDTQYF TRBJ2-3 16 TRBV19
CASSPRWGDHPQHF TRBJ1-5 14 TRBV28
CASNYLSEQYF TRBJ2-7 11 TRBV7-9
CASRARETQYF TRBJ2-5 11 TRBV3-1/TRBV3-2
CASRRWDRALEQYF TRBJ2-7 14 TRBV28
CASSLDRDYGYTF TRBJ1-2 13 TRBV5-6
CSVRGGEKLFF TRBJ1-4 11 TRBV29-1
CASSVVGDGETQYF TRBJ2-5 14 TRBV9
CASSDAGWNNSPLHF TRBJ1-6 15 TRBV7-3
CASIWAANYEQYF TRBJ2-7 13 TRBV5-1
CASSTPGTSVHEQYF TRBJ2-7 15 TRBV6-2/TRBV6-3
CASSVGQGEMGVQYF TRBJ2-7 15 TRBV19
CASTPGQGYEQYF TRBJ2-7 13 TRBV19
CASKTWGRGDTQYF TRBJ2-3 14 TRBV2
CASRNDRGSQPQHF TRBJ1-5 14 TRBV28
CASSQGSGGANQPQHF TRBJ1-5 16 TRBV4-2
CASTRPSGSAYEQYF TRBJ2-7 15 TRBV7-2
CSASSTGVETQYF TRBJ2-5 13 TRBV20-1
CASSMDSQGHNSPLHF TRBJ1-6 16 TRBV19
CASSLSGTGASDTQYF TRBJ2-3 16 TRBV7-3
CASSQPGQGVHEQYF TRBJ2-7 15 TRBV27
CASSQGGQGWYEQYF TRBJ2-7 15 TRBV3-1/TRBV3-2
CASRRDSFNYGYTF TRBJ1-2 14 TRBV7-9
CASRPTSFDEQFF TRBJ2-1 13 TRBV7-2
CASSSGVGFYEQFF TRBJ2-1 14 TRBV6-2/TRBV6-3
CASSQPNPGAQGTEAFF TRBJ1-1 17 TRBV18
CASSPRMSNQPQHF TRBJ1-5 14 TRBV27
CASSSGQGAYNEQFF TRBJ2-1 15 TRBV5-4
CASSQDQQGRAFF TRBJ1-1 13 TRBV3-1/TRBV3-2
CASSLVGSGRSYNEQFF TRBJ2-1 17 TRBV7-3
CRADRPGTNTEAFF TRBJ1-1 14 TRBV29-1
CAISEGTGSPGLSGNTIYF TRBJ1-3 19 TRBV10-3
CASRGTGAPTNEKLFF TRBJ1-4 16 TRBV28
CASSLSLAKYNEQFF TRBJ2-1 15 TRBV5-4
CASRPRTRVYNEQFF TRBJ2-1 15 TRBV7-9
CATSVKSVATYNEQFF TRBJ2-1 16 TRBV24-1
CASIQTPGGIYGYTF TRBJ1-2 15 TRBV6-5
CASGGSGTDTQYF TRBJ2-3 13 TRBV11-2
CASTGLAGEETQYF TRBJ2-5 14 TRBV3-1/TRBV3-2
CASCRGALSETQYF TRBJ2-5 14 TRBV12-5
CASSEFGTHQPQHF TRBJ1-5 14 TRBV10-2
CASSQIEAGLFF TRBJ1-4 12 TRBV2
CASSVGQNRETQYF TRBJ2-5 14 TRBV19
CASSVASSSYEQYF TRBJ2-7 14 TRBV9
CASSLPGEPLKQDF TRBJ1-2 14 TRBV5-1
CASGRTGGAYSDGYTF TRBJ1-2 16 TRBV19
CASSQDRGGGYEQYF TRBJ2-7 15 TRBV18
CASGRDSGETQYF TRBJ2-5 13 TRBV2